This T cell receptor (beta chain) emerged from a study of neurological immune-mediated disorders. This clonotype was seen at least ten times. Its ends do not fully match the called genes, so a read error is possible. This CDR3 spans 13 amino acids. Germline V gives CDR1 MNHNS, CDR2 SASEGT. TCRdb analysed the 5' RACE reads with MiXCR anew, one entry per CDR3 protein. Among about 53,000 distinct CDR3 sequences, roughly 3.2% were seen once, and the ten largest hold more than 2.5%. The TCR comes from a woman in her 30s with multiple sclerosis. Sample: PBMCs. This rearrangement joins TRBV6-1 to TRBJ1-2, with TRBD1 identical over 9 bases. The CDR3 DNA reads TGTGCCAGCAGTCAAGGACAGGGGAGAGCTTCCGACTTC. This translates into CASSQGQGRASDF.